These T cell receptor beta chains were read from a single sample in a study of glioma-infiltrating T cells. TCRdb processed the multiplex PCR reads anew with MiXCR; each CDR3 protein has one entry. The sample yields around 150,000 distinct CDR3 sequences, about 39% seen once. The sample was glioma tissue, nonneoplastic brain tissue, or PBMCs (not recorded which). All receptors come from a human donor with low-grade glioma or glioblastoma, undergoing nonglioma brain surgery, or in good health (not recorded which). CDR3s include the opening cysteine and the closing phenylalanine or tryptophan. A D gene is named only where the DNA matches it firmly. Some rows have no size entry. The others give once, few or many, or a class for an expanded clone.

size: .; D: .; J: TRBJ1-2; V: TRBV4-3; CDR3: CASSQRTGSNYGYTF; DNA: TGCGCCAGCAGCCAACGAACAGGGAGTAACTATGGCTACACCTTC
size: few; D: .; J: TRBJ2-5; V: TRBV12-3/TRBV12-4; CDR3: CASSFGVRATETQYF; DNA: TGTGCCAGCAGCTTCGGCGTCAGGGCCACTGAGACCCAGTACTTC
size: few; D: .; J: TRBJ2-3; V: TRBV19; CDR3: CASSSGRVADTQYF; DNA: TGTGCCAGTAGTTCCGGGAGAGTGGCAGATACGCAGTATTTT
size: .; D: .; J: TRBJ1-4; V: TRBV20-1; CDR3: CSARDPNEKLFF; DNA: TGCAGTGCTAGAGATCCGAATGAAAAACTGTTTTTT
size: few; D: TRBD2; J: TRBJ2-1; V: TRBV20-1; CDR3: CSASPGTRVSNEQFF; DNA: TGCAGTGCTAGCCCCGGGACTAGAGTCTCCAATGAGCAGTTCTTC
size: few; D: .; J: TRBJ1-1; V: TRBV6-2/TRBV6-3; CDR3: CASSYSGSHTEAFF; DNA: TGTGCCAGCAGTTACTCGGGGTCCCACACTGAAGCTTTCTTT
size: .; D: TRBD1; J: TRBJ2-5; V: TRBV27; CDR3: CASSTGGRETQYF; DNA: TGTGCCAGCAGTACAGGGGGGAGGGAGACCCAGTACTTC
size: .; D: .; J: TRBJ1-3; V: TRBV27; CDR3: CAVGSVDTIYF; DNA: TGTGCCGTGGGTTCTGTGGACACCATATATTTT
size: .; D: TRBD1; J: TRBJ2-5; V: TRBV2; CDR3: CAGPGQGEWETQYF; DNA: TGTGCCGGTCCGGGACAGGGGGAGTGGGAGACCCAGTACTTC
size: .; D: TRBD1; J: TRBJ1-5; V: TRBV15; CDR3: CATSRETGGGQPQHF; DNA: TGTGCCACCAGCCGGGAGACAGGGGGCGGTCAGCCCCAGCATTTT
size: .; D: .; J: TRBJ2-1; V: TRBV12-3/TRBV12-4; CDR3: CASRRQASYNEQFF; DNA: TGTGCCAGCAGGCGCCAGGCCTCCTACAATGAGCAGTTCTTC
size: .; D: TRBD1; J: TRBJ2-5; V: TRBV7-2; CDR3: CASSLVGTEYQETQYF; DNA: TGTGCCAGCAGCTTAGTCGGGACAGAGTACCAAGAGACCCAGTACTTC
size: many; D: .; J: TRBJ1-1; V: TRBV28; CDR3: CAIGDPNTEAFF; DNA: TGTGCCATAGGGGACCCGAACACTGAAGCTTTCTTT
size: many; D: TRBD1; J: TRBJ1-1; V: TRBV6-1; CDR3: CASSPDRGRAFF; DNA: TGTGCCAGCAGCCCGGACAGGGGAAGAGCTTTCTTT
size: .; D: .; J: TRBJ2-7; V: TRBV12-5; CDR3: CASASAPEQYF; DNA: TGTGCTAGCGCCTCCGCCCCCGAGCAGTACTTC
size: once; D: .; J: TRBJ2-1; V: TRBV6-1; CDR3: CASSTSTGVGGEQFF; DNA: TGTGCCAGCAGTACCTCAACAGGGGTCGGGGGTGAGCAGTTCTTC